This T cell receptor beta chain was recovered during a study of blood T cell repertoires in COVID-19. Study background: PBMCs, B-cell-depleted T cells, or T cells were the source of the cDNA or gDNA that made up the material.

With respect to this clone: Distinct nucleotide sequences in the sample also encode this CDR3.

Authors' methods: Reference gene primers were amplified, and this amplification served to estimate nucleated cell counts. Generated by immunoSEQ multiplex PCR, the TCRdb table keeps only in-frame clones and is missing some. The DNA was the basis for D and trimming; V, J and clone size are from that table. Of around 170,000 clones in the sample, approximately 80% were seen once. CDR3 length: 15 residues. The V gene lost 0 bases and the J gene lost 4 bases, with 11 bases spanning the gap. Germline CDR1 is SGHRS and CDR2 is YFSETQ. The chain joins TRBV5-1 to TRBJ2-1; D is perhaps TRBD1 (6 bases). The origin of this receptor is a woman aged 55 to 70 with acute or convalescent COVID-19. Source material: peripheral blood. Here the CDR3 DNA reads TGCGCCAGCAGCTTGGAAGGACAGAGTTACAATGAGCAGTTCTTC. This codes for CASSLEGQSYNEQFF.